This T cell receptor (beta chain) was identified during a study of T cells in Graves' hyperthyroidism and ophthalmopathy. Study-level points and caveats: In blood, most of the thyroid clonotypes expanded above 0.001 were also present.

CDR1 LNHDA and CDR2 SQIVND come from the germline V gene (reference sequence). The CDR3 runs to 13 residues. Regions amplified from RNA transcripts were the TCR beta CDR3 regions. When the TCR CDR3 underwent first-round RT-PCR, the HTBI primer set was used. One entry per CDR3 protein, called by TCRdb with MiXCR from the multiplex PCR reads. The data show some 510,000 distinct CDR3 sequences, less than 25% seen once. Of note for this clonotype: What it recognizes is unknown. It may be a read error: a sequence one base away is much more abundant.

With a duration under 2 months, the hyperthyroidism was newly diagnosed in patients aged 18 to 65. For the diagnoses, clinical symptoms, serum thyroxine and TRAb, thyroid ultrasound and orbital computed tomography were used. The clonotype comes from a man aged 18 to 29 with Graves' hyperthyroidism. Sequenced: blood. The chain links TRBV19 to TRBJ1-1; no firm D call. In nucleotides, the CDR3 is TGTGTCAGTAGTATTGGAGGGAACACTGAAGCTTTCTTT. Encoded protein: CVSSIGGNTEAFF.